Each of the 22 T cell receptor beta chains below was sequenced from the same sample in a study of blood T cell repertoires in COVID-19 (dated by TCRdb to 2018 to 2021). The protocol used for the library was the immunoSEQ multiplex PCR assay. Imported from immuneACCESS, the table was reduced by TCRdb to in-frame sequences with V and J called. These copies leave out some clones; in studies compared against another copy, an unresolved V gene accounts for under half, and the cause of the remainder is not known. The sample contains about 180,000 clones, roughly 77% of them found a single time. Of the sample, approximately 10% falls within the top ten clones. Sequenced material: peripheral blood. Receptors were obtained from a woman aged 80 or over with COVID-19, enrolled during active disease.

This clone has a handful of counts. This chain connects TRBV19 to TRBJ2-1; D is uncertain. The V end was cut by 3 bases, the J end by 0 bases, with 12 bases between. CDR1 LNHDA and CDR2 SQIVND come from the germline V gene (reference sequence). This CDR3 has 16 residues. This CDR3 is CASSMSGTRSYNEQFF. CDR3 DNA: TGTGCCAGTAGTATGTCTGGTACACGCTCCTACAATGAGCAGTTCTTC.

The chain uses TRBV19 and TRBJ2-1; 8 nucleotides align to TRBD2. Per the germline V gene, CDR1 is LNHDA and CDR2 is SQIVND (reference sequence). V trimming: 6 bases; J trimming: 4 bases; junction bases outside the gene matches: 8. The CDR3 runs to 15 residues. The CDR3 sequence is CASRPQAGDYNEQFF. CDR3 sequence (DNA): TGTGCCAGTAGGCCTCAAGCGGGGGATTACAATGAGCAGTTCTTC.

This chain uses TRBV5-1 with TRBJ2-2; D uncertain. Deletions cut 4 bases from V and 3 bases from J, with 7 bases between. Looked up from germline, CDR1 is SGHRS and CDR2 is YFSETQ. The CDR3 length is 13 residues. CDR3 sequence reads: CASSLSHTGELFF. CDR3 bases: TGCGCCAGCAGCCTTTCTCACACCGGGGAGCTGTTTTTT.

The J gene is TRBJ2-3, the V gene TRBV2; no clear D. CDR3 length: 12 residues. CDR1 and CDR2 from the germline V gene are SNHLY and FYNNEI. V was cut by 8 bases and J by 1 base, with 7 bases left in between. CDR3 nucleotide sequence: TGTGCCAGCCGCGCTGGCACAGATACGCAGTATTTT. Encoded protein: CASRAGTDTQYF.

CDR3: CASTQVSGANVLTF. CDR3 DNA: TGTGCCAGCACCCAGGTCTCAGGGGCCAACGTCCTGACTTTC. V and J are TRBV7-2 and TRBJ2-6; D is uncertain. V lost 7 bases to trimming and J lost 4 bases, with 11 bases between them. Per the germline V gene, CDR1 is SGHTA and CDR2 is FQGNSA. The CDR3 has 14 amino acids.

V usage is TRBV19 and J usage is TRBJ2-2; 7 bases are a match to TRBD2. Losses at the gene ends were 1 base for V and 4 bases for J; bases not matched to a gene: 6. CDR1 LNHDA and CDR2 SQIVND come from the germline V gene (reference sequence). The CDR3 is 16 residues long. CDR3 nucleotides: TGTGCCAGTAGTATAGGGGGGGGAGTACGCACCGGGGAGCTGTTTTTT. This translates into CASSIGGGVRTGELFF.

J is TRBJ1-3 and V is TRBV6-6; no clear D. Trimming removed 2 bases at V and 0 bases at J, with 5 bases between. Looked up from germline, CDR1 is MNHNY and CDR2 is SVGAGI (reference sequence). The CDR3 length is 14 residues. This CDR3 reads CASSYGLSGNTIYF. The CDR3 DNA reads as TGTGCCAGCAGTTACGGCCTCTCTGGAAACACCATATATTTT.

This rearrangement joins TRBV6-1 to TRBJ2-2; 11 bases agree with TRBD1. Germline V gene data show CDR1 as MNHNS and CDR2 as SASEGT. The CDR3 is 14 amino acids. The V segment lost 3 bases and the J segment 7 bases; nucleotides outside the gene matches: 1. The DNA of the CDR3 is TGTGCCAGCAGTGAGGGACAGGGGGTCGGGGAGCTGTTTTTT. As protein: CASSEGQGVGELFF.

This clone was picked up a small number of times. V is TRBV29-1 and J is TRBJ1-1; D uncertain. The V end was cut by 4 bases, the J end by 4 bases, with 10 bases between. There are 12 residues in the CDR3. The germline gives CDR1 SQVTM, CDR2 ANQGSEA. The CDR3 loop reads CSVVEGSTEAFF. The CDR3 nucleotides are TGCAGCGTTGTTGAGGGCAGCACTGAAGCTTTCTTT.

This clone occurred once. V usage is TRBV4-1 and J usage is TRBJ1-1; the match to TRBD1 covers 10 bases. There are 15 residues in the CDR3. J was trimmed by 5 bases and V by 3 bases; bases with no gene match: 6. CDR1 is MGHRA and CDR2 is YSYEKL in the germline V gene. The CDR3 DNA sequence: TGCGCCAGCAGCCAGGAGCCGGGACAGGGGACTGAAGCTTTCTTT. Translated, it gives CASSQEPGQGTEAFF.

There are many counts of this clone. The chain combines TRBV15 with TRBJ2-3, with TRBD2 matching over 13 bases. Germline V lookup: CDR1 LNHNV, CDR2 YYDKDF (reference sequence). The V segment lost 6 bases and the J segment 4 bases; nucleotides outside the gene matches: 7. The CDR3 is made up of 16 amino acids. CDR3 protein: CATRLAGGPGSDTQYF. The CDR3 coding sequence is TGTGCCACCAGACTAGCGGGAGGGCCAGGGTCAGATACGCAGTATTTT.

The genes are TRBV2 and TRBJ2-2, with D perhaps matching TRBD2 (5 bases). The V end was cut by 6 bases, the J end by 0 bases, with 11 bases between. Germline V gives CDR1 SNHLY, CDR2 FYNNEI. The CDR3 loop spans 15 amino acids. CDR3 DNA sequence: TGTGCCAGCAGCTTAGAGCGGACGAACACCGGGGAGCTGTTTTTT. It encodes CASSLERTNTGELFF. The entire variable domain, with the rest obtained from reference TRBV2 and TRBJ2-2, is as follows: EPEVTQTPSHQVTQMGQEVILRCVPISNHLYFYWYRQILGQKVEFLVSFYNNEISEKSEIFDDQFSVERPDGSNFTLKIRSTKLEDSAMYFCASSLERTNTGELFFGEGSRLTVL.

This chain connects TRBV5-4 to TRBJ1-2; 7 positions agree with TRBD1. CDR1 is SGHNT, CDR2 YYREEE, per germline (reference sequence). V lost 4 bases to trimming and J lost 4 bases; unmatched junction nucleotides: 4. CDR3 length equals 13 residues. The CDR3 region has the DNA TGTGCCAGCAGCCCTGACAGGGTCTATGGCTACACCTTC. It translates to CASSPDRVYGYTF.

This chain links TRBV7-9 with TRBJ1-2; the match to TRBD1 covers 8 bases. This CDR3 spans 14 amino acids. CDR1 SEHNR and CDR2 FQNEAQ come from the germline V gene (reference sequence). V lost 5 bases to trimming and J lost 2 bases; unmatched junction nucleotides: 4. The CDR3 is CASSRQGMNYGYTF. Written as DNA, the CDR3 is TGTGCCAGCAGCCGACAGGGGATGAACTATGGCTACACCTTC. The whole variable domain, remainder taken from reference TRBV7-9 and TRBJ1-2, is DTGVSQNPRHKITKRGQNVTFRCDPISEHNRLYWYRQTLGQGPEFLTYFQNEAQLEKSRLLSDRFSAERPKGSFSTLEIQRTEQGDSAMYLCASSRQGMNYGYTFGSGTRLTVV.

The gene calls are TRBV6-2 or TRBV6-3 and TRBJ2-1; 8 bases map to TRBD2. This CDR3 region has 17 residues. Germline V gene sequence: CDR1 MNHEY, CDR2 SVGEGT. With 0 bases clipped from V and 0 bases from J, the junction kept 4 bases outside the gene matches. The CDR3 DNA sequence: TGTGCCAGCAGTTACTCGATCGGGACTAGCTCCTACAATGAGCAGTTCTTC. This translates into CASSYSIGTSSYNEQFF.

The J gene is TRBJ2-7, the V gene TRBV9; possibly TRBD2 for D (6 bases). The V gene's germline CDR1 is SGDLS and CDR2 YYNGEE. The V end was cut by 0 bases, the J end by 2 bases, with 18 bases between. This CDR3 contains 17 residues. CDR3 protein: CASSVEVEGSPTYEQYF. In DNA, the CDR3 is TGTGCCAGCAGCGTAGAGGTGGAGGGCTCCCCTACCTACGAGCAGTACTTC.

The V gene is TRBV7-9, the J gene TRBJ2-4; 12 bases line up with TRBD2. V shed 0 bases, J shed 1 base, and the junction held 7 bases outside the gene matches. CDR1 and CDR2 from the germline V gene are SEHNR and FQNEAQ (reference sequence). CDR3 length: 19 amino acids. CDR3 DNA sequence: TGTGCCAGCAGCTTAGCGACTAGCGGGGGATTTCTGGCCAAAAACATTCAGTACTTC. This codes for CASSLATSGGFLAKNIQYF.

The chain combines TRBV5-1 with TRBJ2-1, with D possibly being TRBD2 (5 bases). The V gene's germline CDR1 is SGHRS and CDR2 YFSETQ. The germline V and J ends were trimmed by 0 bases and 3 bases, with 7 bases remaining between them. The CDR3 is made up of 14 amino acids. CDR3 residues: CASSLVALYNEQFF. As DNA, the CDR3 is TGCGCCAGCAGCTTGGTAGCGCTCTACAATGAGCAGTTCTTC.

This clone was found once. The V call is TRBV28, the J call TRBJ2-3; 9 bases match TRBD2. The CDR3 loop spans 17 amino acids. The germline V gene has CDR1 MDHEN and CDR2 SYDVKM. V dropped 6 bases and J dropped 2; count of bases not matched to a gene: 12. The chain's CDR3 is CASSRLGGGRDTDTQYF. Here the CDR3 DNA reads TGTGCCAGCAGCCGTCTTGGGGGCGGGAGGGACACAGATACGCAGTATTTT.

Only a few counts were recorded for this clone. This chain connects TRBV19 to TRBJ2-2, with a tentative D call TRBD2 (5 bases). This CDR3 has 14 residues. CDR1 is LNHDA and CDR2 is SQIVND in the germline V gene (reference sequence). V dropped 3 bases and J dropped 8 bases, with 13 bases sitting between them. This CDR3 reads CASSMEVVAGELFF. CDR3 in DNA: TGTGCCAGTAGTATGGAGGTTGTCGCAGGGGAGCTGTTTTTT. Filled out from reference TRBV19 and TRBJ2-2, the complete variable domain reads DGGITQSPKYLFRKEGQNVTLSCEQNLNHDAMYWYRQDPGQGLRLIYYSQIVNDFQKGDIAEGYSVSREKKESFPLTVTSAQKNPTAFYLCASSMEVVAGELFFGEGSRLTVL.

This clone was detected only once. Different DNA sequences within this sample yield the same CDR3. V and J are TRBV28 and TRBJ2-7, with D perhaps TRBD1 (6 bases). Trimming took off 4 bases at V and 2 bases at J, with 9 bases between the two ends. The V gene's germline CDR1 is MDHEN and CDR2 SYDVKM. The CDR3 length is 13 residues. CDR3 in amino acids: CASSSYRAYEQYF. The CDR3 DNA reads TGTGCCAGCAGTTCGTACAGGGCCTACGAGCAGTACTTC.

The genes are TRBV7-2 and TRBJ1-2, with a weak D call TRBD1 (6 bases). The CDR3 covers 15 residues. Germline V gene lookup returns CDR1 SGHTA and CDR2 FQGNSA. Trimming took 7 bases from V and 7 from J, leaving 22 bases between them. This CDR3 is CASTLQETGRTGYTF. In DNA form, the CDR3 reads TGTGCCAGCACGCTTCAGGAAACAGGGCGCACTGGCTACACCTTC. Drawing the rest from reference TRBV7-2 and TRBJ1-2, the complete variable domain is GAGVSQSPSNKVTEKGKDVELRCDPISGHTALYWYRQSLGQGLEFLIYFQGNSAPDKSGLPSDRFSAERTGGSVSTLTIQRTQQEDSAVYLCASTLQETGRTGYTFGSGTRLTVV.